Listed below are T cell receptor beta chains from one sample, sequenced in a study of blood T cell repertoires in COVID-19. Sequencing was performed with immunoSEQ multiplex PCR; in TCRdb, only in-frame clones are kept and a portion is missing. In the table there are about 300,000 clones, about 90% of which are singletons. Sequences were obtained from PBMCs or T cells enriched from blood (not recorded which). These receptor sequences come from a woman between 45 and 65 years old who had been exposed to COVID-19. Both conserved end residues are part of each CDR3. A D gene is named only where the DNA matches it firmly. Only part of the rows carry a size: once, few, many, or a class if the clone is expanded.

CDR3 protein	CDR3 DNA	D gene	V gene	J gene	clone size
CASSLQGYGNTIYF	TGTGCCAGCAGCTTACAGGGGTACGGAAACACCATATATTTT	TRBD1	TRBV5-4	TRBJ1-3	few
CASSEWTGMFHTEAFF	TGTGCCAGCAGCGAGTGGACAGGAATGTTCCACACTGAAGCTTTCTTT	TRBD1	TRBV11-2	TRBJ1-1	NA
CASALGASSAGNTIYF	TGTGCTAGTGCCCTGGGGGCCTCCTCGGCTGGAAACACCATATATTTT	NA	TRBV12-5	TRBJ1-3	NA
CASSLDGRNQPQHF	TGTGCCAGCAGCTTAGATGGGAGGAATCAGCCCCAGCATTTT	NA	TRBV11-2	TRBJ1-5	NA
CASSPPWDSNYGYTF	TGTGCCAGCTCACCGCCGTGGGACAGTAACTATGGCTACACCTTC	TRBD1	TRBV18	TRBJ1-2	NA
CASSLGTRETQYF	TGCGCCAGCAGCTTGGGGACTAGAGAGACCCAGTACTTC	TRBD2	TRBV5-1	TRBJ2-5	NA
CASSLTGTGLPNYGYTF	TGTGCCAGCAGTTTAACCGGGACAGGCCTGCCAAACTATGGCTACACCTTC	TRBD1	TRBV28	TRBJ1-2	NA
CASSLSPRTSSAEQFF	TGTGCCAGCAGTTTATCCCCACGGACTAGCAGCGCTGAGCAGTTCTTC	TRBD2	TRBV28	TRBJ2-1	NA
CASSIGQGGRTGELFF	TGTGCCAGTAGTATAGGACAGGGAGGTAGGACCGGGGAGCTGTTTTTT	NA	TRBV19	TRBJ2-2	once
CAWSAMITGSNSPLHF	TGTGCCTGGAGTGCAATGATTACAGGGTCGAATTCACCCCTCCACTTT	NA	TRBV30	TRBJ1-6	NA
CASSLLGGAASYEQYF	TGTGCCAGCAGCCTACTGGGGGGGGCAGCCTCCTACGAGCAGTACTTC	NA	TRBV3-1/TRBV3-2	TRBJ2-7	NA
CASSVGSGGRSTDTQYF	TGTGCCAGCAGCGTAGGTAGCGGGGGGAGGTCCACAGATACGCAGTATTTT	TRBD2	TRBV9	TRBJ2-3	NA
CAIRTDRGGTEAFF	TGTGCCATCAGGACCGACAGGGGAGGCACTGAAGCTTTCTTT	TRBD1	TRBV10-3	TRBJ1-1	NA
CASSLEKNGYEQYF	TGCGCCAGCAGCTTAGAAAAGAACGGGTACGAGCAGTACTTC	NA	TRBV5-1	TRBJ2-7	NA
CASSSTRMSEQYF	TGTGCCAGCAGCTCGACACGTATGAGCGAGCAGTACTTC	NA	TRBV5-8	TRBJ2-7	NA
CASSLVGQGPVEQYF	TGCGCCAGCAGCTTGGTCGGACAGGGACCTGTGGAGCAGTACTTC	TRBD1	TRBV5-1	TRBJ2-7	NA
CASSIKRASYNEQFF	TGTGCCAGTAGTATAAAGAGGGCCTCCTACAATGAGCAGTTCTTC	NA	TRBV19	TRBJ2-1	NA
CASSEIVGRDYGYTF	TGTGCCAGCAGTGAGATTGTGGGCAGAGACTATGGCTACACCTTC	NA	TRBV6-1	TRBJ1-2	NA
CASSLDLGAGLAGLNEQFF	TGTGCCAGCAGCTTAGATTTAGGGGCGGGACTAGCGGGTCTCAATGAGCAGTTCTTC	TRBD2	TRBV7-2	TRBJ2-1	NA
CASSQVGHPLGANVLTF	TGTGCCAGCAGCCAAGTGGGACACCCTCTGGGGGCCAACGTCCTGACTTTC	NA	TRBV14	TRBJ2-6	NA
CASSSDRWGTEAFF	TGTGCCAGCAGCTCCGACAGGTGGGGGACTGAAGCTTTCTTT	NA	TRBV5-6	TRBJ1-1	NA
CASSIRNKAIRGSDGYTF	TGTGCCAGCAGCATACGAAATAAAGCGATCCGGGGGTCGGATGGCTACACCTTC	NA	TRBV7-8	TRBJ1-2	NA
CASRAGHHSYEQYF	TGTGCCAGCAGAGCGGGACACCACTCCTACGAGCAGTACTTC	NA	TRBV2	TRBJ2-7	NA
CASSPPGHANEQFF	TGTGCCAGCTCACCTCCGGGACATGCCAATGAGCAGTTCTTC	NA	TRBV18	TRBJ2-1	NA
CASSWDSRKETQYF	TGCGCCAGCAGCTGGGACAGCAGAAAGGAGACCCAGTACTTC	TRBD1	TRBV5-1	TRBJ2-5	NA
CASSLAPGSGANVLTF	TGTGCCAGCAGCTTAGCGCCAGGGTCCGGGGCCAACGTCCTGACTTTC	NA	TRBV7-9	TRBJ2-6	NA
CASRLVASSYEQYF	TGTGCCAGCCGCCTCGTTGCCAGCTCCTACGAGCAGTACTTC	NA	TRBV21-1	TRBJ2-7	NA
CASSPDSQGYGYTF	TGTGCCAGCAGCCCGGACAGCCAAGGGTATGGCTACACCTTC	NA	TRBV6-5	TRBJ1-2	once
CASRKTSGGSYNEQFF	TGTGCCAGCAGAAAGACTAGCGGGGGGTCCTACAATGAGCAGTTCTTC	TRBD2	TRBV2	TRBJ2-1	NA
CASSPGQVPTPLHF	TGTGCCAGCAGCCCCGGACAGGTGCCGACACCCCTCCACTTT	TRBD1	TRBV11-2	TRBJ1-6	NA
CASSLWGGVLEQYF	TGTGCCAGCAGTTTGTGGGGGGGAGTCCTCGAGCAGTACTTC	TRBD2	TRBV28	TRBJ2-7	NA
CATSSDIYGYTF	TGTGCCACCAGCTCGGACATCTATGGCTACACCTTC	NA	TRBV24-1	TRBJ1-2	NA
CASSDPPSGLYEQYF	TGTGCCAGCAGCGACCCTCCTAGCGGCCTCTACGAGCAGTACTTC	TRBD2	TRBV7-2	TRBJ2-7	NA
CAWSVGEGTEAFF	TGTGCCTGGAGTGTCGGGGAGGGCACTGAAGCTTTCTTT	NA	TRBV30	TRBJ1-1	NA
CASSHGTGTRGTGELFF	TGTGCCAGCAGCCACGGGACAGGAACGCGAGGCACCGGGGAGCTGTTTTTT	TRBD1	TRBV7-9	TRBJ2-2	NA
CASSPGQGASYEQYF	TGTGCCAGCAGCCCAGGACAGGGGGCGTCCTACGAGCAGTACTTC	TRBD1	TRBV2	TRBJ2-7	once
CASSLGHGRNQPQHF	TGTGCCAGCAGCTTAGGTCATGGGCGCAATCAGCCCCAGCATTTT	NA	TRBV7-2	TRBJ1-5	NA
CASRWTGDGEPQHF	TGTGCCAGCAGGTGGACAGGGGACGGGGAGCCCCAGCATTTT	TRBD1	TRBV27	TRBJ1-5	NA
CASAAGGRDTDTQYF	TGTGCCAGCGCCGCGGGGGGGCGGGACACAGATACGCAGTATTTT	TRBD2	TRBV5-4	TRBJ2-3	NA
CASSLTGSTGELFF	TGCGCCAGCAGCTTGACAGGGTCCACCGGGGAGCTGTTTTTT	NA	TRBV5-1	TRBJ2-2	NA
CSASSQTSGEIDTQYF	TGCAGTGCTAGTAGCCAGACTAGCGGGGAGATAGATACGCAGTATTTT	TRBD2	TRBV20-1	TRBJ2-3	NA
CASSSLAGGFNEQFF	TGTGCCAGCAGCTCTCTAGCGGGGGGGTTTAATGAGCAGTTCTTC	TRBD2	TRBV7-2	TRBJ2-1	NA
CASSPTPLNQPQHF	TGCGCCAGCAGCCCCACCCCTCTAAATCAGCCCCAGCATTTT	NA	TRBV4-1	TRBJ1-5	NA
CATKPGYADTQETQYF	TGTGCCACCAAACCTGGGTACGCGGATACCCAAGAGACCCAGTACTTC	NA	TRBV6-4	TRBJ2-5	NA
CASSLRQGLNSPLHF	TGTGCCAGCAGTCTACGGCAGGGCCTCAATTCACCCCTCCACTTT	NA	TRBV7-9	TRBJ1-6	NA
CASSLAGGSEKLFF	TGTGCCAGCAGCTTAGCCGGGGGGAGTGAAAAACTGTTTTTT	NA	TRBV7-2	TRBJ1-4	NA
CASSHPGGGGYTF	TGTGCCAGCAGTCACCCGGGGGGTGGGGGCTACACCTTC	NA	TRBV28	TRBJ1-2	NA
CASSYSASGIGF	TGTGCCAGCAGCTACTCCGCTTCAGGGATAGGCTTC	NA	TRBV28	TRBJ1-2	NA
CAINDRVTGELFF	TGTGCCATCAACGACAGGGTTACCGGGGAGCTGTTTTTT	TRBD1	TRBV10-3	TRBJ2-2	few
CASIREDRGQQYF	TGTGCCAGCATCCGGGAGGACAGGGGTCAGCAGTACTTC	TRBD1	TRBV2	TRBJ2-7	NA
CASSPGTENTGELFF	TGTGCCAGCAGCCCGGGGACAGAGAACACCGGGGAGCTGTTTTTT	TRBD1	TRBV9	TRBJ2-2	NA
CASSGQGANQPQHF	TGTGCCAGCAGCGGGCAGGGTGCTAATCAGCCCCAGCATTTT	NA	TRBV9	TRBJ1-5	NA